The 8 T cell receptor beta chains presented below share a single source sample, sequenced in a study of a mutant IDH1 vaccine in newly diagnosed glioma. The time point was: week 5, during vaccination. Vaccinated patients received 300 ug of mutant IDH1 20-mer peptide per dose, with topical imiquimod. TCRdb's table, derived via immunoSEQ multiplex PCR, lists solely in-frame clones and lacks some. The sample has about 36,000 clones; 81% are singletons. These receptors have no identified antigens. Specimen: PBMCs, collected from a glioma patient whose treatment included an IDH1 peptide vaccine. Receptor source: a man between 50 and 59 years old with glioma.

This clone has only a few counts. The chain combines TRBV4-1 with TRBJ1-1; weak D call: TRBD1 (5 bases). The CDR3 is made up of 14 amino acids. Deletions cut 0 bases from V and 4 bases from J, with 9 bases between. Germline V gene sequence: CDR1 MGHRA, CDR2 YSYEKL. The CDR3 sequence: CASSQDGGGTEAFF. The CDR3 DNA sequence: TGCGCCAGCAGCCAAGATGGGGGGGGCACTGAAGCTTTCTTT.

V gene TRBV6-5 combines with J gene TRBJ1-1, with 8 bases that match TRBD1. V shed 6 bases and J 4 bases; nucleotides not matched to a gene: 4. Germline assignment: CDR1 MNHEY and CDR2 SVGAGI. CDR3 length: 13 residues. CDR3 loop: CASSAGQATEAFF. CDR3 nucleotide sequence: TGTGCCAGCAGCGCGGGACAGGCCACTGAAGCTTTCTTT.

The V gene is TRBV5-8, the J gene TRBJ1-2; TRBD1 is a possible D gene (5 bases). The V and J ends lost 6 bases and 4 bases respectively, with 10 bases between them. Germline loops: CDR1 SGHTS, CDR2 YDEGEE. This CDR3 is 12 amino acids long. The CDR3 is CASTEGTYGYTF. CDR3 nucleotides: TGTGCCAGCACGGAGGGGACCTATGGCTACACCTTC.

This chain joins TRBV15 and TRBJ2-5; maybe TRBD1 (5 bases). Trimming left V 1 base short and J 1 base short, with 13 bases between. The CDR3 covers 16 residues. Germline CDR1 reads LNHNV; CDR2 reads YYDKDF (reference sequence). The CDR3 sequence: CATSRGPQGTQETQYF. The CDR3 region has the DNA TGTGCCACCAGCAGAGGTCCGCAGGGAACCCAAGAGACCCAGTACTTC. Variable domain in full (rest from reference TRBV15 and TRBJ2-5): DAMVIQNPRYQVTQFGKPVTLSCSQTLNHNVMYWYQQKSSQAPKLLFHYYDKDFNNEADTPDNFQSRRPNTSFCFLDIRSPGLGDTAMYLCATSRGPQGTQETQYFGPGTRLLVL.

This chain connects TRBV7-8 to TRBJ2-7; no reliable D call. The CDR3 runs 16 residues. The germline V and J ends were trimmed by 0 bases and 6 bases, with 18 bases remaining between them. CDR1 and CDR2 from the germline V gene are SGHVS and FQNEAQ. CDR3 amino acids: CASSLAPTLQSGEQYF. The CDR3 DNA follows: TGTGCCAGCAGCTTAGCGCCCACTCTCCAGTCGGGCGAGCAGTACTTC. The full variable domain, rest sourced from reference TRBV7-8 and TRBJ2-7, is GAGVSQSPRYKVAKRGQDVALRCDPISGHVSLFWYQQALGQGPEFLTYFQNEAQLDKSGLPSDRFFAERPEGSVSTLKIQRTQQEDSAVYLCASSLAPTLQSGEQYFGPGTRLTVT.

The V gene is TRBV5-8, the J gene TRBJ1-2; D unclear. This CDR3 has 15 residues. Germline assignment: CDR1 SGHTS and CDR2 YDEGEE. The germline V and J ends were trimmed by 1 base and 0 bases, with 10 bases remaining between them. The CDR3 DNA reads TGTGCCAGCAGCTTGAGGGCAGAAACTAACTATGGCTACACCTTC. This encodes CASSLRAETNYGYTF.

This clone was counted a single time. The chain recombines TRBV18 with TRBJ2-1; D not resolved. Trimming took off 2 bases at V and 0 bases at J, with 11 bases between the two ends. The CDR3 length is 16 residues. The V gene's germline CDR1 is KGHSH and CDR2 LQKENI. The CDR3 DNA is TGTGCCAGCTCACCAGAGCCTCCGGACTCCTACAATGAGCAGTTCTTC. Its protein is CASSPEPPDSYNEQFF.

The chain links TRBV4-3 to TRBJ2-2; tentative D call: TRBD2 (5 bases). CDR3 size: 15 residues. In germline, CDR1 is LGHNA, CDR2 YSLEER. V was pared by 0 bases and J by 6 bases, with 11 bases between. The CDR3 region is CASSQEREWAGELFF. The CDR3 region has the DNA TGCGCCAGCAGCCAAGAGAGGGAATGGGCCGGGGAGCTGTTTTTT.